This T cell receptor (beta chain) originates from a study of shared clonotypes between healthy human individuals. This CDR3 contains 17 residues. V was cut by 4 bases and J by 7 bases, with 20 bases left in between. CDR1 and CDR2 (germline): MGHRA, YSYEKL. Across several immunoSEQ plates, the genomic DNA of each subset was split evenly. Clones were read by immunoSEQ multiplex PCR, and TCRdb kept only the in-frame ones, dropping some. Here the sample spans 2,500,000 or so clones, more than 85% being singletons. The material sequenced was naive CD4+ T cells from PBMCs. Subset in this sample: CD45RA+ positively selected. The TCR originated in a man between 18 and 35 years old in good health. Some clones in this sample may be carry-over from other donors' samples. This rearrangement joins TRBV4-1 to TRBJ1-6, with TRBD1 as a possible D gene (6 bases). The CDR3 sequence: CASSRGLPQGDNSPLHF. Written as DNA, the CDR3 is TGCGCCAGCAGCCGGGGGCTTCCACAGGGAGACAATTCACCCCTCCACTTT.